This TCR beta chain was recovered during a study of Graves' ophthalmopathy and Graves' hyperthyroidism (dated by TCRdb to 2017 to 2018). Background on the whole study: Hyperthyroidism was defined as stable when no progression to ophthalmopathy occurred within 18 months of follow-up. The study used signatures of the TCR beta repertoire to tell Graves' ophthalmopathy apart from Graves' hyperthyroidism and to predict which patients would progress to ophthalmopathy. In total, 135 blood samples were TCR-sequenced: under 45 ophthalmopathy, 75 hyperthyroidism and some 17 hyperthyroidism-to-ophthalmopathy patients. To explore V-J signatures that separate ophthalmopathy from hyperthyroidism, a discovery set of approximately 100 patients was enrolled, consisting of about 41 with ophthalmopathy and about 60 with stable hyperthyroidism. The independent validation cohort included 18 to 20 hyperthyroidism patients plus 17 patients who later progressed from hyperthyroidism to ophthalmopathy. In about six hyperthyroidism patients, the T-cell repertoires found in thyroid tissue were compared with those found in blood. After sampling, hyperthyroidism patients received methimazole starting at 30 mg daily, and ophthalmopathy patients received high-dose intravenous methylprednisolone. Beyond this particular receptor, the publication reports: No statistical method was used to predetermine the sample size, and group allocation was not hidden from the investigators. Most expanded thyroid clonotypes with frequency above 0.001 were also detected in blood, suggesting blood repertoires may reflect the thyroid immune response. In validation, the model predicted ophthalmopathy progression with about 70% sensitivity and approximately 78% specificity; approximately 12 predicted patients were CT-confirmed with GO in a median of about 7.1 months. The 13-signature model separated ophthalmopathy from stable hyperthyroidism with approximately 88% sensitivity and less than 83% specificity in cross-validation, and 80%/75% in the test set.

A note on this clonotype: Its antigen specificity is not known. No base qualities exist here, and no much larger clone lies one base off it.

Its CDR3 holds 17 amino acids, cysteine through phenylalanine. CDR3 DNA is the only sequence kept; it has 51 bases, read in frame from the first base. For CDR1 and CDR2, the germline V gene (reference sequence) lists PRHDT and FYEKMQ. Trimming removed 5 bases from V and 0 bases from J; the gene matches leave 12 bases unexplained. Patients with hyperthyroidism were aged 18 to 65 years, had been newly diagnosed, and had a disease duration of less than 2 months. Anyone with other autoimmune diseases, uncontrolled infections, pregnancy or lactation was excluded from the study. Diagnosis was based on clinical symptoms, serum thyroxine, TRAb, thyroid ultrasound and orbital computed tomography. Trizol reagent was used to extract the total RNA, and its quality was then checked on an Agilent 2100 Bioanalyzer. For repertoire sequencing, TCR beta CDR3 regions were amplified from RNA transcripts. HTBI primers and the Qiagen OneStep RT-PCR kit were used in a first-round RT-PCR, which was followed by a second-round multiplex PCR, size selection and purification. Libraries were sequenced paired-end with 100 bp reads on an Illumina HiSeq2000. Per the source publication's procedure: Reads were processed with SOAPnuke, discarding reads with adapters, uncalled bases, mean Phred below 15, or no exact constant-primer or identifier match. COPE v1.2.5 was used to merge high-quality paired reads. Unique nucleotide sequences were defined as clonotypes and aligned to IMGT TRB V, D and J references using MiTCR v1.1. Only V-J combinations with frequency above 0.0001 were analysed, covering 99% to 99.2% of repertoires. For each V-J combination, a TCR clonal expansion and chaos score was defined as the ratio of F50 clonal expansion to chaos observed in the TCRdist matrix. Welch's t-statistics and random forest were used to reduce the features to roughly 14 V-J combinations, which were then used as input to a naive Bayes classifier. The Morisita-Horn index was used to measure how similar the thyroid and blood repertoires were. Using fastp at Q25 and MiXCR, TCRdb reprocessed the public reads and kept productive beta chains. CDR3 protein duplicates are merged, each entry listing the most common genes and DNA. Here the V and J calls rest on TCRdb's processing, not on the authors' analysis. The sample table contains around 1.1 million distinct CDR3 sequences; only one count was recorded for 35% to 40% of them. The ten largest clones represent 11% of the sample.

The chain was built from TRBV13 and TRBJ2-7; 8 central bases correspond to TRBD2. This TCR was recovered from an adult man with Graves' hyperthyroidism. What was sequenced was peripheral blood or thyroid tissue (not recorded which). Read as DNA, the sequence is TGTGCCAGCAGCCTAAGTTGGCCGGGAGGGGCCTCCTACGAGCAGTACTTC. Its amino acids are CASSLSWPGGASYEQYF.